Listed here is a single T cell receptor (beta chain). The source of the sample is a study of cytomegalovirus exposure and HLA in healthy donors. Clones were sequenced by immunoSEQ multiplex PCR, and TCRdb holds only the in-frame ones, with some missing. The table shows about 140,000 clones, with approximately 85% occurring only once. There are 14 residues in the CDR3. The germline V and J ends were trimmed by 5 bases and 1 base, with 11 bases remaining between them. The germline gives CDR1 MNHEY, CDR2 SVGAGI. This TCR derives from a woman in her twenties or thirties in good health and CMV-seronegative. Sequenced input: PBMCs. The J gene is TRBJ1-1, the V gene TRBV6-5; possibly TRBD1 for D (5 bases). CDR3 sequence (DNA): TGTGCCAGCAGTCCGTCCCAGGGGAACACTGAAGCTTTCTTT. This gives the protein CASSPSQGNTEAFF.